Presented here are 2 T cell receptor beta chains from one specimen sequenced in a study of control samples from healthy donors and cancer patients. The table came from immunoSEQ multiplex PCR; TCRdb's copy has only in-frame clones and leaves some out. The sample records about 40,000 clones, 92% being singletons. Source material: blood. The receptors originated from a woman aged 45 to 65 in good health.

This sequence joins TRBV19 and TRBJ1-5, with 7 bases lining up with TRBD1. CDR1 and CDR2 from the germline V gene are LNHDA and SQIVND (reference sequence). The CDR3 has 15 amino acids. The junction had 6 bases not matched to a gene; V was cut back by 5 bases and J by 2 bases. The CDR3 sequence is CASSWSGGGNQPQHF. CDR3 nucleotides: TGTGCCAGTAGTTGGTCAGGGGGAGGCAATCAGCCCCAGCATTTT.

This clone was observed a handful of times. For the CDR3, the DNA is TGCACCAGCAGCCAAGATAGGAACAGGGGGATGAACACTGAAGCTTTCTTT. It specifies CTSSQDRNRGMNTEAFF. The V and J genes are TRBV1 and TRBJ1-1; the DNA was not used to check the table's D call, TRBD1. TRBV1 is recorded as a pseudogene. There are 17 residues in the CDR3.